This T cell receptor beta chain emerged from a study of blood T cell repertoires in COVID-19. Study-wide background: Sources were T cells, B-cell-depleted T cells, or PBMCs; the material itself was cDNA or gDNA.

CDR1 is SGHRS and CDR2 is YFSETQ in the germline V gene. There are 16 residues in the CDR3. V trimming: 4 bases; J trimming: 5 bases; junction bases outside the gene matches: 9. Libraries were prepared by immunoSEQ multiplex PCR; TCRdb keeps only in-frame clonotypes and omits some of them. The sample lists some 230,000 clones; around 81% were seen once. The origin of this receptor is an older woman with acute or convalescent COVID-19. This rearrangement joins TRBV5-1 to TRBJ2-2, with TRBD2 matching 9 bases. Specimen: peripheral blood. This chain's CDR3 is CASSKLAGDGTGELFF. The CDR3 bases are TGCGCCAGCAGCAAATTAGCGGGGGACGGTACCGGGGAGCTGTTTTTT.